This note documents a single TCR beta chain sequence. The target antigen is unknown. This CDR3 is also generated by other DNA sequences in the sample. V lost 3 bases to trimming and J lost 7 bases, with 7 bases between them. The CDR3 length is 13 residues. Germline CDR1 and CDR2: MNHNS and SASEGT. The data are from a study of cytomegalovirus exposure and HLA in healthy donors. Study information: There were over 350 genotyped donors. Of these, roughly 84% fell in the genetic ancestry cluster associated with self-reported Caucasian donors.

PCR involved 60 Vbeta and 13 Jbeta primers. Measured with immunoSEQ multiplex PCR; TCRdb has only the in-frame clones, and not every one. Of 120,000 or so clones listed, over 8.5% are singletons. The study's findings and limits: Many donors carried some public TCRs, although rarity characterized most TCR sequences. Analyses of presence/absence relied on an assumption of roughly uniform sequencing depth across donors. TCR beta chains numbering more than 150 were designated cytomegalovirus-associated.

This chain uses TRBV6-1 with TRBJ1-6, with a tentative D call TRBD1 (5 bases). This receptor was identified in a woman aged 40 to 49 in good health and CMV-seropositive. Sequenced: PBMCs. CDR3: CASSDRENSPLHF. CDR3 sequence (DNA): TGTGCCAGCAGTGACAGGGAAAATTCACCCCTCCACTTT.